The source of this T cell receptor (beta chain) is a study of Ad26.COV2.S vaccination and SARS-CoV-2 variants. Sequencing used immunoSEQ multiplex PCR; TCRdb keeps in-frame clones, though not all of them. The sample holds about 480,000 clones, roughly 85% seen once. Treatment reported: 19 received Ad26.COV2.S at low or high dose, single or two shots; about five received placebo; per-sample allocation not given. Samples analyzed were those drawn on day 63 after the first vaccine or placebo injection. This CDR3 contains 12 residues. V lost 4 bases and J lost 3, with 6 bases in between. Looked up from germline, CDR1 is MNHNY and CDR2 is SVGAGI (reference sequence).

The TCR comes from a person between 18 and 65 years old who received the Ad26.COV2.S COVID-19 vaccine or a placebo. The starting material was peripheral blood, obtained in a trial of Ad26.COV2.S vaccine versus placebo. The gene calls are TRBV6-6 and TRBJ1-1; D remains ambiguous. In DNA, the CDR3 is TGTGCCAGCAGTTCATGGGACACTGAAGCTTTCTTT. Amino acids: CASSSWDTEAFF.